This TCR beta chain was sequenced for a study of T cells in Graves' hyperthyroidism and ophthalmopathy. General study findings and limits: A model built on 13 V-J features separated ophthalmopathy from stable hyperthyroidism. Most clonotypes that expanded in the thyroid above 0.001 also showed up in blood.

Per germline, CDR1 MNHEY and CDR2 SVGEGT. The J segment lost 2 bases and the V segment lost 5 bases, leaving 9 bases of the junction unmatched. The CDR3 contains 15 residues. Patients aged 18 to 65 had newly diagnosed hyperthyroidism that had lasted under 2 months. Isolation of PBMCs was performed on about 10 ml fresh peripheral blood. Comments on this clonotype: Its antigen remains unknown.

The CDR3 regions of TCR beta were amplified from RNA transcripts. Primed by the HTBI set, a first-round RT-PCR was run on the TCR CDR3. MiXCR, run by TCRdb on the multiplex PCR reads, gives a single entry per CDR3 protein. The sample carries roughly 740,000 distinct CDR3 sequences, around 17% recorded once. J is TRBJ2-7 and V is TRBV6-2 or TRBV6-3; 7 nucleotides align to TRBD2. Sample: blood. The receptor comes from a man aged 18 to 30 with Graves' hyperthyroidism. DNA of the CDR3: TGTGCCAGCAGTAACGTTCCCGCGGGGGCCTACGAGCAGTACTTC. Translating it yields CASSNVPAGAYEQYF.